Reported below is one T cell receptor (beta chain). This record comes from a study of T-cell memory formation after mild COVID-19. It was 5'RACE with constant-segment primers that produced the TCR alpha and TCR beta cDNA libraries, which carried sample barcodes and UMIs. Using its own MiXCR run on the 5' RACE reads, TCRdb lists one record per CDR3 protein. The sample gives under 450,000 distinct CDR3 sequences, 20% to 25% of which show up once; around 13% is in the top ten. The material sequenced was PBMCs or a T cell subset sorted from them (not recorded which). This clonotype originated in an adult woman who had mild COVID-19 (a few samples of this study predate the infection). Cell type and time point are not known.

The CDR3 region is CASSLNTGVVYEQYF. The CDR3 nucleotides are TGTGCCAGCAGCTTGAATACAGGGGTGGTCTACGAGCAGTACTTC. This chain uses TRBV7-6 with TRBJ2-7; 7 bases are shared with TRBD1. V gave up 3 bases and J gave up 3 bases; unmatched junction bases: 8. Germline assignment: CDR1 SGHVS and CDR2 FNYEAQ. The CDR3 has 15 residues.